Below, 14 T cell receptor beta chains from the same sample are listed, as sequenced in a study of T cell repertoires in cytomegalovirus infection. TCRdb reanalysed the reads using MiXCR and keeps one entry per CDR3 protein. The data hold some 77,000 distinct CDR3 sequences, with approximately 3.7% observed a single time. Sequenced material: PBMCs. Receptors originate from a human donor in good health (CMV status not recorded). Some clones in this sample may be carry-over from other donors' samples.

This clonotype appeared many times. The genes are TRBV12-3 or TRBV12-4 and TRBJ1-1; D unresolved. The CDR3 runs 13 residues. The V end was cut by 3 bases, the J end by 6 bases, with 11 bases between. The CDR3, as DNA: TGTGCCAGCAGTTTTTTGAGGGTCGCTGAAGCTTTCTTT. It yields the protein CASSFLRVAEAFF.

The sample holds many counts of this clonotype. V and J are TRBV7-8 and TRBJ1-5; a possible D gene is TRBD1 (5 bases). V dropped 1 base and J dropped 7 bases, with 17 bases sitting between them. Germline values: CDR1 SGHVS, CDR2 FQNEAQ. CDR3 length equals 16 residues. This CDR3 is CASSLGVAGRNQPQHF. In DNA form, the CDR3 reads TGTGCCAGCAGCTTAGGTGTGGCAGGGCGGAACCAGCCCCAGCATTTT. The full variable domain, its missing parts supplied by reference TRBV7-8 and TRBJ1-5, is GAGVSQSPRYKVAKRGQDVALRCDPISGHVSLFWYQQALGQGPEFLTYFQNEAQLDKSGLPSDRFFAERPEGSVSTLKIQRTQQEDSAVYLCASSLGVAGRNQPQHFGDGTRLSIL.

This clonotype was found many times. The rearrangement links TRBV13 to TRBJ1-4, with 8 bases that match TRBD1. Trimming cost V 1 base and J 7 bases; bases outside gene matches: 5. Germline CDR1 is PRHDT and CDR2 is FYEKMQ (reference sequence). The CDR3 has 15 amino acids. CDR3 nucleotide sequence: TGTGCCAGCAGCTTAGCCCAGGGGGCCGCTGAAAAACTGTTTTTT. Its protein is CASSLAQGAAEKLFF.

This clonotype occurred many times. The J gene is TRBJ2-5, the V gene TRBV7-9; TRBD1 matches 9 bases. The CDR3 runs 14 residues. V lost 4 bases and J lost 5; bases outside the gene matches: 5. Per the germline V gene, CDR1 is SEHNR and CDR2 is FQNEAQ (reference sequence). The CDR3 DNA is TGTGCCAGCAGCTCTTCGGGACAGGGCGAGACCCAGTACTTC. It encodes CASSSSGQGETQYF.

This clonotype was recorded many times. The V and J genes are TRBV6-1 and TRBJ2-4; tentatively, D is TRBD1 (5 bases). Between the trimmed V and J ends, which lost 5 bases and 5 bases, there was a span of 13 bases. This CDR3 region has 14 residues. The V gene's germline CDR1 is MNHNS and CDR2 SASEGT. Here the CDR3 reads CASSRSGPENIQYF. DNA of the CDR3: TGTGCCAGCAGTCGATCAGGGCCTGAAAACATTCAGTACTTC.

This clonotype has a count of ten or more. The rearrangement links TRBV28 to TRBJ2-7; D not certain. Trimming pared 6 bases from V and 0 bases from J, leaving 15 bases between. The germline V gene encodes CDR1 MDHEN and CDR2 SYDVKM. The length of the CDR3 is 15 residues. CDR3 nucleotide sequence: TGTGCCAGCAGATCTCCTAGGGATAGCTCCTACGAGCAGTACTTC. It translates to CASRSPRDSSYEQYF.

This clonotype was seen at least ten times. CDR3 bases: TGTGCCAGCACCCGGCCGTTGGGTATCGTCTACGAGCAGTACTTC. This sequence encodes CASTRPLGIVYEQYF. This chain uses TRBV28 with TRBJ2-7; D remains ambiguous. With 7 bases removed from V and 3 bases from J, the gap between germline ends came to 19 bases. CDR3 size: 15 residues. Germline-derived CDR1 and CDR2 are MDHEN and SYDVKM.

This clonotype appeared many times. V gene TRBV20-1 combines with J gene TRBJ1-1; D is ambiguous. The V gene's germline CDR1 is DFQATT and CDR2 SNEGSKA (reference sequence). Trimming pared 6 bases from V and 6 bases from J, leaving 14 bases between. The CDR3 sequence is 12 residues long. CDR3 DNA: TGCAGTGCCCGGACCCGGGAGGCTGAAGCTTTCTTT. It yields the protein CSARTREAEAFF.

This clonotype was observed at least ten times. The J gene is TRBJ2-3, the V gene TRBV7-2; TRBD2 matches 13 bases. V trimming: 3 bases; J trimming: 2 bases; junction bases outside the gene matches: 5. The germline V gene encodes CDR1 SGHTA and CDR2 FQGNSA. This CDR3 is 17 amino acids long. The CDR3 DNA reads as TGTGCCAGCAGCTTCCAGACTAGCGGGGGGATCACAGATACGCAGTATTTT. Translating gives CASSFQTSGGITDTQYF.

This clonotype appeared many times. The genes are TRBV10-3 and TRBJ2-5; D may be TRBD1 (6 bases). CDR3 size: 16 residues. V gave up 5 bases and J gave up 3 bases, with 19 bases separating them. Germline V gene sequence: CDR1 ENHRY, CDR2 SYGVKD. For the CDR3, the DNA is TGTGCCATCAGTTTTACGACCAGGGGTTTGAAAGAGACCCAGTACTTC. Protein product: CAISFTTRGLKETQYF.

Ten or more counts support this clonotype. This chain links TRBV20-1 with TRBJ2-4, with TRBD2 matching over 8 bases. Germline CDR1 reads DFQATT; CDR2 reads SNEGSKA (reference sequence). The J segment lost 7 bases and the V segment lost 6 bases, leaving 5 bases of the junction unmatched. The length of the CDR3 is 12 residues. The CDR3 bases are TGCAGTGCCCGGGGGGGATGGAACATTCAGTACTTC. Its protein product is CSARGGWNIQYF.

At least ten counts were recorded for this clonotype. CDR3 protein: CASSPTIQGGRDYEQYF. The CDR3, as DNA: TGTGCCAGCTCACCGACAATACAGGGGGGTAGGGACTACGAGCAGTACTTC. This chain connects TRBV18 to TRBJ2-7, with 8 bases lining up with TRBD1. The junction had 13 bases not matched to a gene; V was cut back by 3 bases and J by 3 bases. The CDR3 is 17 residues long. Germline V gene data show CDR1 as KGHSH and CDR2 as LQKENI.

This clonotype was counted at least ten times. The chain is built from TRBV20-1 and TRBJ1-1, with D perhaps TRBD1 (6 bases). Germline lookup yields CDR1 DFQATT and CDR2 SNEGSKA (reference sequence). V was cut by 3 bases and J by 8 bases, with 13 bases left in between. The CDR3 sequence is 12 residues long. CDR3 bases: TGCAGTGCTAGCCGACAGGTTACCGAAGCTTTCTTT. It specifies CSASRQVTEAFF.

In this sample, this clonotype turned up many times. For the CDR3, the DNA is TGTGCCAGCCGGTCCCCCTCTGGAAACACCATATATTTT. It codes for CASRSPSGNTIYF. This chain links TRBV12-3 or TRBV12-4 with TRBJ1-3; D uncertain. The CDR3 runs 13 residues. Trimming took off 8 bases at V and 0 bases at J, with 8 bases between the two ends.